The 25 T cell receptor beta chains below come from one sample, sequenced in a study of T cell responses to AZD1222 COVID-19 vaccine. Libraries were prepared by immunoSEQ multiplex PCR; TCRdb keeps only in-frame clonotypes and omits some of them. The sample includes about 140,000 clones, nearly 90% of them seen just once. The sequences come from peripheral blood, collected 28 days after the second dose of the MenACWY control vaccine. These receptor sequences come from an adult who received the MenACWY meningococcal vaccine as a control.

This clone came up once. The genes are TRBV6-6 and TRBJ2-7, with 12 nucleotides matching TRBD2. V gave up 4 bases and J gave up 0 bases; unmatched junction bases: 1. CDR1 is MNHNY, CDR2 SVGAGI, per germline (reference sequence). This CDR3 spans 15 amino acids. The CDR3 loop is CASSSTSGSSYEQYF. CDR3 nucleotide sequence: TGTGCCAGCAGTTCGACTAGCGGGAGCTCCTACGAGCAGTACTTC.

This sequence joins TRBV6-4 and TRBJ1-1; tentatively, D is TRBD1 (6 bases). Per the germline V gene, CDR1 is MRHNA and CDR2 is SNTAGT. The CDR3 has 15 residues. The V end lost 4 bases, the J end lost 1 base, and 13 bases lay between the germline ends. This chain's CDR3 is CASSARRDKNTEAFF. The CDR3 DNA sequence: TGTGCCAGCAGTGCTCGCCGGGACAAGAACACTGAAGCTTTCTTT.

The genes are TRBV2 and TRBJ1-6, with D perhaps matching TRBD1 (6 bases). Trimming stripped 4 bases from V and 9 bases from J, with 19 bases between. Germline loops: CDR1 SNHLY, CDR2 FYNNEI. The CDR3 runs 16 residues. This CDR3 is CASSGAGAQTGSPLHF. As DNA, the CDR3 is TGTGCCAGCAGTGGAGCGGGGGCTCAAACCGGTTCACCCCTCCACTTT. The whole variable domain, filled in from reference TRBV2 and TRBJ1-6, reads EPEVTQTPSHQVTQMGQEVILRCVPISNHLYFYWYRQILGQKVEFLVSFYNNEISEKSEIFDDQFSVERPDGSNFTLKIRSTKLEDSAMYFCASSGAGAQTGSPLHFGNGTRLTVT.

V usage is TRBV4-3 and J usage is TRBJ1-4; D might be TRBD1 (6 bases). CDR1 and CDR2 from the germline V gene are LGHNA and YSLEER. Trimming stripped 4 bases from V and 12 bases from J, with 30 bases between. The CDR3 spans 18 residues. The CDR3 sequence: CASSPVGQPLLVNEQLFF. The CDR3 DNA follows: TGCGCCAGCAGCCCCGTCGGACAGCCCCTCCTAGTTAATGAGCAACTGTTTTTT.

The DNA of the CDR3 is TGTGCCAGCAGCTCGGGACTAGCGGGCCTCACAGATACGCAGTATTTT. It encodes CASSSGLAGLTDTQYF. The chain employs TRBV11-3 and TRBJ2-3, with 12 bases fitting TRBD2. The trim removed 4 bases at V and 2 bases at J, leaving 4 bases unmatched. Germline V gene lookup returns CDR1 SGHNT and CDR2 YENEEA. The CDR3 runs to 16 residues.

The chain is built from TRBV11-3 and TRBJ1-1, with D maybe TRBD1 (5 bases). The CDR3 is 15 residues long. Trimming took off 5 bases at V and 0 bases at J, with 13 bases between the two ends. Germline V CDR1 and CDR2: SGHNT, YENEEA. CDR3 amino acids: CASSPILGVNTEAFF. DNA for the CDR3: TGTGCCAGCAGCCCGATCTTGGGGGTGAACACTGAAGCTTTCTTT.

The J gene is TRBJ2-3, the V gene TRBV5-1, with 8 bases that match TRBD1. V lost 4 bases, J lost 2 bases, and 3 bases stayed unmatched. Germline assignment: CDR1 SGHRS and CDR2 YFSETQ. The CDR3 loop spans 14 amino acids. As DNA, the CDR3 is TGCGCCAGCAGCAAGGGACAGGACACAGATACGCAGTATTTT. It specifies CASSKGQDTDTQYF.

The chain couples TRBV28 to TRBJ1-2; a weak D match, TRBD1 (6 bases). This CDR3 has 13 amino acids. Looked up from germline, CDR1 is MDHEN and CDR2 is SYDVKM. V was pared by 3 bases and J by 8 bases, with 13 bases between. Written as DNA, the CDR3 is TGTGCCAGCAGTTTTGAGGGGGTGAGGGGCTACACCTTC. Its translation: CASSFEGVRGYTF.

This rearrangement joins TRBV7-9 to TRBJ2-3; TRBD1 might be the D (5 bases). V lost 1 base, J lost 0 bases, and 8 bases lay in between. This CDR3 contains 15 residues. Germline CDR1 SEHNR, CDR2 FQNEAQ (reference sequence). CDR3: CASSLGPGSTDTQYF. The CDR3 DNA follows: TGTGCCAGCAGCTTAGGGCCAGGGAGCACAGATACGCAGTATTTT. Using reference TRBV7-9 and TRBJ2-3 for the parts outside the CDR3, the full variable domain is DTGVSQNPRHKITKRGQNVTFRCDPISEHNRLYWYRQTLGQGPEFLTYFQNEAQLEKSRLLSDRFSAERPKGSFSTLEIQRTEQGDSAMYLCASSLGPGSTDTQYFGPGTRLTVL.

The chain carries TRBV15 and TRBJ1-2, with D possibly being TRBD1 (5 bases). The CDR3 runs 15 residues. Germline V gene sequence: CDR1 LNHNV, CDR2 YYDKDF (reference sequence). V lost 6 bases to trimming and J lost 0 bases, with 14 bases between them. CDR3 in amino acids: CATSRQGYSNYGYTF. CDR3 DNA sequence: TGTGCCACCAGTCGGCAGGGCTATTCTAACTATGGCTACACCTTC. Full variable domain (rest looked up from reference TRBV15 and TRBJ1-2): DAMVIQNPRYQVTQFGKPVTLSCSQTLNHNVMYWYQQKSSQAPKLLFHYYDKDFNNEADTPDNFQSRRPNTSFCFLDIRSPGLGDTAMYLCATSRQGYSNYGYTFGSGTRLTVV.

The genes are TRBV2 and TRBJ2-1; D is uncertain. Germline loops: CDR1 SNHLY, CDR2 FYNNEI. This CDR3 region has 14 residues. The germline V and J ends were trimmed by 9 bases and 0 bases, with 12 bases remaining between them. CDR3 in amino acids: CASKLRISYNEQFF. CDR3 nucleotide sequence: TGTGCCAGTAAACTACGAATCTCCTACAATGAGCAGTTCTTC.

The chain couples TRBV2 to TRBJ1-2; 8 bases align to TRBD1. V trimming: 4 bases; J trimming: 2 bases; junction bases outside the gene matches: 6. CDR1 and CDR2 (germline): SNHLY, FYNNEI. The CDR3 has 15 amino acids. DNA of the CDR3: TGTGCCAGCAGTGTCGGACAGGGACGGAACTATGGCTACACCTTC. Translated, it gives CASSVGQGRNYGYTF.

The chain employs TRBV6-5 and TRBJ1-3; D is possibly TRBD1 (5 bases). Trimming stripped 5 bases from V and 12 bases from J, with 14 bases between. Germline CDR1 is MNHEY and CDR2 is SVGAGI. This CDR3 has 12 amino acids. The CDR3 loop is CASSPGWGGIYF. The CDR3 region has the DNA TGTGCCAGCAGTCCTGGATGGGGGGGCATATATTTT.

The chain joins TRBV6-2 or TRBV6-3 to TRBJ2-1; D unclear. This CDR3 is built from 16 residues. Germline CDR1 and CDR2: MNHEY and SVGEGT. The germline V and J ends were trimmed by 5 bases and 5 bases, with 19 bases remaining between them. For the CDR3, the DNA is TGTGCCAGCAGTCCCCAACCGCGATTACTTAACAATGAGCAGTTCTTC. Translating it yields CASSPQPRLLNNEQFF.

The rearrangement uses TRBV4-1 and TRBJ1-6; the D gene is possibly TRBD1 (5 bases). This CDR3 spans 15 amino acids. Per germline, CDR1 MGHRA and CDR2 YSYEKL. Trimming took 4 bases from V and 4 from J, leaving 11 bases between them. The CDR3 DNA reads TGCGCCAGCAGCCTGGGGGAGACATATAATTCACCCCTCCACTTT. Protein product: CASSLGETYNSPLHF.

CDR3 loop: CATSPSSGSYSNQPQHF. CDR3 DNA: TGTGCCACCAGTCCCTCCTCCGGGTCCTATAGCAATCAGCCCCAGCATTTT. The rearrangement joins TRBV24-1 to TRBJ1-5; D is unresolved. The CDR3 covers 17 residues. Trimming removed 6 bases from V and 0 bases from J, with 17 bases in between. The germline gives CDR1 KGHDR, CDR2 SFDVKD.

The chain joins TRBV7-2 to TRBJ2-2, with unresolved D. Trimming took 4 bases from V and 7 from J, leaving 13 bases between them. The CDR3 has 14 amino acids. Germline V CDR1 and CDR2: SGHTA, FQGNSA. The CDR3 DNA sequence: TGTGCCAGCAGCTCCCTGTGGATCGGCGGGGAGCTGTTTTTT. Its protein product is CASSSLWIGGELFF.

Remarks on this clone: Compared with germline, one end of the junction differs, possibly owing to a read error. V is TRBV20-1 and J is TRBJ2-5; no definite D call. The CDR3 consists of 11 residues. Germline V lookup: CDR1 DFQATT, CDR2 SNEGSKA (reference sequence). The CDR3 here is CSARDWQDGNF. CDR3 DNA: TGCAGTGCTAGAGATTGGCAGGACGGTAACTTC.

This chain uses TRBV19 with TRBJ1-2; D gene unclear. The CDR3 consists of 15 residues. Germline-derived CDR1 and CDR2 are LNHDA and SQIVND (reference sequence). The ends were cut back, 6 bases at V and 0 bases at J, with 14 bases in the middle. CDR3 residues: CASSDGGRPNYGYTF. CDR3 nucleotides: TGTGCCAGTAGCGACGGCGGCAGGCCTAACTATGGCTACACCTTC.

The chain combines TRBV27 with TRBJ1-6, with a tentative D call TRBD1 (6 bases). Germline-derived CDR1 and CDR2 are MNHEY and SMNVEV (reference sequence). Trimming took 6 bases from V and 8 from J, leaving 14 bases between them. The CDR3 has 14 residues. The CDR3 loop is CASRLQGPHSPLHF. The DNA of the CDR3 is TGTGCCAGCAGGCTACAGGGTCCGCATTCACCCCTCCACTTT.

The V and J genes are TRBV5-6 and TRBJ1-1; TRBD1 matches 9 bases. The CDR3 runs to 15 residues. Germline V CDR1 and CDR2: SGHDT, YYEEEE. V shed 1 base, J shed 8 bases, and the junction held 9 bases outside the gene matches. The DNA for the CDR3 is TGTGCCAGCAGCTTGACCGGGACAGGGAGTTCCGAAGCTTTCTTT. It specifies CASSLTGTGSSEAFF.

The chain uses TRBV5-1 and TRBJ2-7; 8 bases are shared with TRBD1. V shed 4 bases and J 6 bases; nucleotides not matched to a gene: 9. CDR1 is SGHRS, CDR2 YFSETQ, per germline. The CDR3 totals 14 residues. The CDR3 loop is CASSVRTGNGEQYF. As DNA, the CDR3 is TGCGCCAGCAGCGTCCGGACAGGGAACGGCGAGCAGTACTTC.

The CDR3 bases are TGTGCCTGGAGTTCGTCGACAGTCGACCAGCCCCAGCATTTT. Residues: CAWSSSTVDQPQHF. The rearrangement joins TRBV30 to TRBJ1-5; the D gene is possibly TRBD1 (5 bases). The CDR3 is made up of 14 amino acids. V lost 2 bases to trimming and J lost 7 bases, with 15 bases between them. Germline V gives CDR1 GTSNPN, CDR2 SVGIG (reference sequence).

This clone came up once. The chain couples TRBV27 to TRBJ1-6; no clear D gene. The germline V and J ends were trimmed by 3 bases and 5 bases, with 8 bases remaining between them. The germline gives CDR1 MNHEY, CDR2 SMNVEV (reference sequence). The CDR3 has 14 amino acids. The CDR3 sequence is CASSLLLDNSPLHF. The CDR3 DNA reads TGTGCCAGCAGTTTGTTACTGGATAATTCACCCCTCCACTTT.

The CDR3 sequence: CASIPGRGNTEAFF. CDR3 nucleotides: TGTGCCAGTATCCCCGGGAGGGGGAACACTGAAGCTTTCTTT. The V gene is TRBV19, the J gene TRBJ1-1; D might be TRBD1 (5 bases). Looked up from germline, CDR1 is LNHDA and CDR2 is SQIVND (reference sequence). V was clipped by 7 bases and J by 1 base, with 13 bases between them. This CDR3 spans 14 amino acids.